The entry below gives a single T cell receptor (beta chain) sequence along with its context. Its target is not known. The data originate from a study of cytomegalovirus exposure and HLA in healthy donors. CDR1 SGHNT and CDR2 YYREEE come from the germline V gene (reference sequence). CDR3 length: 14 amino acids. J gave up 5 bases and V 1 base, and 2 bases lay outside the gene matches. Use of 60 Vbeta and 13 Jbeta primers characterized the PCR. Assay: immunoSEQ multiplex PCR; the TCRdb copy retains only in-frame clones and omits some. In the table there are about 63,000 clones, roughly 67% of which are singletons. Findings and caveats of the study: Trimming of TCR beta V- and J-genes showed a link, identified in a later analysis, to a missense DCLRE1C variant. Cytomegalovirus-associated TCR beta chains were listed, numbering over 150.

Input material: PBMCs. This receptor was identified in a man in his fifties or sixties in good health and CMV-seronegative. The V call is TRBV5-4, the J call TRBJ2-3; 9 bases line up with TRBD1. The CDR3 nucleotides are TGTGCCAGCAGCTTGACAGGGGGCGGAGATACGCAGTATTTT. Translating gives CASSLTGGGDTQYF.